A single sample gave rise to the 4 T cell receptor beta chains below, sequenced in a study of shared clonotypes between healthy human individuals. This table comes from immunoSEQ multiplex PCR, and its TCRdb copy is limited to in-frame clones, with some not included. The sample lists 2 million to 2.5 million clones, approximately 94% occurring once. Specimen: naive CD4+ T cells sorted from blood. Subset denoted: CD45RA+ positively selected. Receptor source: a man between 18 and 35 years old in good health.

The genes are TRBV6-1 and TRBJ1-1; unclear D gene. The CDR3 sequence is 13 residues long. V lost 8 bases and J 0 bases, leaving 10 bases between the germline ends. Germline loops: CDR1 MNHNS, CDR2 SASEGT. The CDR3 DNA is TGTGCCAGCTCCCCAGGAATGAACACTGAAGCTTTCTTT. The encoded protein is CASSPGMNTEAFF.

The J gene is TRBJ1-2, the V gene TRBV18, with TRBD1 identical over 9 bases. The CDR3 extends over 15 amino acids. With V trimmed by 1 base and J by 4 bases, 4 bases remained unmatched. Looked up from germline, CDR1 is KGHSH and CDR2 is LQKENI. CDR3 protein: CASSPRQGDVYGYTF. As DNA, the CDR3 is TGTGCCAGCTCACCACGACAGGGGGACGTCTATGGCTACACCTTC. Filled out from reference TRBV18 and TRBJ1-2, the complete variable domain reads NAGVMQNPRHLVRRRGQEARLRCSPMKGHSHVYWYRQLPEEGLKFMVYLQKENIIDESGMPKERFSAEFPKEGPSILRIQQVVRGDSAAYFCASSPRQGDVYGYTFGSGTRLTVV.

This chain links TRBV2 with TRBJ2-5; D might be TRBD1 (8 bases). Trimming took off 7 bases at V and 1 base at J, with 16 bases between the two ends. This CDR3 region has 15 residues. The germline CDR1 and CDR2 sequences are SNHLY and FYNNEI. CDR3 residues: CASKRDRWGQETQYF. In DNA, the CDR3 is TGTGCCAGCAAGCGGGACAGGTGGGGCCAAGAGACCCAGTACTTC.

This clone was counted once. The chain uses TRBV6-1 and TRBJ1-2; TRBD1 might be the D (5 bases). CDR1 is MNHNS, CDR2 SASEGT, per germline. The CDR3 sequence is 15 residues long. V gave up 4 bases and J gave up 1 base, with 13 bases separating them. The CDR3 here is CASSGPGPNNYGYTF. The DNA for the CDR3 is TGTGCCAGCAGTGGTCCGGGACCGAATAACTATGGCTACACCTTC.